This T cell receptor beta chain was sequenced for a study of control samples from healthy donors and cancer patients. Sequenced by immunoSEQ multiplex PCR; TCRdb stores in-frame clones only, minus some. The sample carries about 150,000 clones, approximately 94% recorded once. There are 14 residues in the CDR3. V was clipped by 1 base and J by 2 bases, with 7 bases between them. From germline, CDR1 is MDHEN and CDR2 SYDVKM. Material: blood. The receptor was isolated from a man in his forties in good health. The genes are TRBV28 and TRBJ2-3; D remains unclear. CDR3 region: CASSLLGYTDTQYF. CDR3 in DNA: TGTGCCAGCAGTTTATTGGGTTACACAGATACGCAGTATTTT.